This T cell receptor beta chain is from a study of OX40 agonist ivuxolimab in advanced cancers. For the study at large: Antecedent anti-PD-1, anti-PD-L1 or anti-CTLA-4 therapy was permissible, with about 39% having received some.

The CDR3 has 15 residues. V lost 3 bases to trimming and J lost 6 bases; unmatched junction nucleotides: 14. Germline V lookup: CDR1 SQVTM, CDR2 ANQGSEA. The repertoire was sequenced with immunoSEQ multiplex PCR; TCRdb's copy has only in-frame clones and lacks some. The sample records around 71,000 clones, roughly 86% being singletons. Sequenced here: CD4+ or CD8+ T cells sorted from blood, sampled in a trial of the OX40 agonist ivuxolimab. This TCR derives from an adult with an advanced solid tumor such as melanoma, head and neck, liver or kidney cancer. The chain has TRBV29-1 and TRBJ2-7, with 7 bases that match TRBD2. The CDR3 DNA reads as TGCAGCGTTGATTATTTCGGTGCGGGGGAGGGCGAGCAGTACTTC. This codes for CSVDYFGAGEGEQYF.